This TCR beta chain was identified in a study of T cell responses to AZD1222 COVID-19 vaccine. Study-wide points: After the peak T cell response, and only then, were repertoires sampled. Only six individuals given AZD1222 were seropositive at baseline. Clonal diversity may have been underestimated, and the donors were mostly white British, with more females than males.

TCRdb's copy holds only in-frame clones and misses some; the assay was immunoSEQ multiplex PCR. The table has roughly 90,000 clones, over 85% seen once. This clone was observed a few times. Its antigen remains unknown. Pooled in the analysis were second doses at about 4 or about 12 weeks. This CDR3 comprises 12 residues. Germline lookup yields CDR1 SGHKS and CDR2 YYEKEE (reference sequence). Trimming pared 2 bases from V and 7 bases from J, leaving 7 bases between. The receptor was isolated from an adult who received the AZD1222 COVID-19 vaccine. This chain joins TRBV5-5 and TRBJ2-1; either TRBD1 or TRBD2 may supply D (6 bases each). The sequencing used peripheral blood, collected 28 days after the second AZD1222 dose. CDR3 sequence reads: CASSLGGNEQFF. The CDR3 DNA follows: TGTGCCAGCAGCTTAGGGGGGAATGAGCAGTTCTTC.